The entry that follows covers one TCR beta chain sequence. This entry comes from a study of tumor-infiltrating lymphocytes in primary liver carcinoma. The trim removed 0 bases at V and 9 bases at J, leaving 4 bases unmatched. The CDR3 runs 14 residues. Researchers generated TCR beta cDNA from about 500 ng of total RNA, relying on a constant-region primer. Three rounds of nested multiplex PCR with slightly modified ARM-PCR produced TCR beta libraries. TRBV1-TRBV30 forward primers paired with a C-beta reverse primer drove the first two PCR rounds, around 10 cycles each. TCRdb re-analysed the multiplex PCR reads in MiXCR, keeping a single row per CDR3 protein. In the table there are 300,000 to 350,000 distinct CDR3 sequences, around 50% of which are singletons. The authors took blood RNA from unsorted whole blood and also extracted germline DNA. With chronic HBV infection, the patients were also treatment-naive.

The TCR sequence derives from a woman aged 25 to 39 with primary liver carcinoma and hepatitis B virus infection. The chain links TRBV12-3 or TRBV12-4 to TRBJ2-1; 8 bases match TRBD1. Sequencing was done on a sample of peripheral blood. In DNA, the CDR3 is TGTGCCAGCAGTTTAGCTTCCGGGACAGGTGAGCAGTTCTTC. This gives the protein CASSLASGTGEQFF.